This T cell receptor (beta chain) was captured in a study of blood T cells in healthy people across ages. General observations from the study: Both higher diversity and more naive CD4+ cells marked long-lived donors when set against aged donors.

This clonotype occurred a few times. Antigen: not known. PCR was performed a second time for about 7 to 12 cycles using a sample-barcoded 5' primer and a J-beta primer mix. MiXCR was run by TCRdb on the 5' RACE reads, yielding one entry per CDR3 protein. The data contain 700,000 to 950,000 distinct CDR3 sequences, 58% of them singletons. This sequence originates from a man between 25 and 39 years old in good health. Sequencing used blood.

The CDR3 DNA is TGTGCCAGCAGCTTAGTGTGGGGGTACGAGCAGTACTTC. Protein sequence: CASSLVWGYEQYF. The chain employs TRBV11-1 and TRBJ2-7; D possibly uses TRBD1 or TRBD2 (5 bases each). Per the germline V gene, CDR1 is SGHAT and CDR2 is FQDESV (reference sequence). The CDR3 has 13 residues. Trimming pared 1 base from V and 4 bases from J, leaving 8 bases between.